This TCR beta chain was profiled in a study of somatic mutations in cytotoxic T cells in rheumatoid arthritis. The junction had 5 bases not matched to a gene; V was cut back by 3 bases and J by 7 bases. Per germline, CDR1 GTSNPN and CDR2 SVGIG (reference sequence). The CDR3 extends over 13 amino acids. Using immunoSEQ multiplex PCR, the repertoire was profiled, and TCRdb retains in-frame clones only, with some absent. The sample consists of roughly 16,000 clones, roughly 80% of them appearing once. Sample: CD8+ T cells sorted from blood. The source is an adult with rheumatoid arthritis. This rearrangement joins TRBV30 to TRBJ1-5; TRBD1 matches 8 bases. CDR3 protein: CAWSGQGGQPQHF. CDR3 sequence (DNA): TGTGCCTGGAGCGGACAGGGAGGACAGCCCCAGCATTTT.